The following is a T cell receptor (beta chain) sequence with its context. Its cognate antigen has yet to be identified. No base quality values were provided; no much bigger clone lies one nucleotide off. This specimen's time point label, per the study, means: persistent/refractory GD, antithyroid drugs over 5 years with positive TRAb. For both TCR sequencing and RNA sequencing, RNA was extracted from PBMCs using TRIzol. Graves' disease was diagnosed according to American Thyroid Association guidelines. The patients came from an endocrinology department in Xi'an, China. Each patient gave about 9.1 milliliters of peripheral blood, collected in an EDTA anticoagulant tube. PBMCs were isolated by Ficoll Paque Plus density gradient separation without further T cell sorting. An Agilent 2100 Bioanalyzer and agarose gel were used to assess RNA quality, and a NanoDrop 2000 was used to measure RNA concentration.

Library construction relied on multiplex PCR. The sequencer was an Illumina HiSeq 4000. To build TCR beta libraries, CDR3 regions were amplified by Arm-PCR using iRepertoire HTBI primers. Before sequencing, the PCR products went through gel purification. The study's processing was this. Gene usage analysis of CDR3 amino acid clonotypes used the approximately 62 TRBV and 14 to 15 TRBJ segments found across samples. COPE and FqMerger were used to merge the filtered high-quality paired reads into contigs. BLAST was used to align contigs to IMGT TRBV, TRBD and TRBJ reference genes, with CDR3 defined following IMGT. Clonotypes above 0.1% frequency were classified as highly expanded clones. Shannon entropy served as the measure of repertoire diversity, while the Gini coefficient captured V-J evenness. Public clonotypes were defined as clonotypes shared by more than one individual. TCRdb applied fastp at Q25 and MiXCR to the public reads, then kept only in-frame beta chains. Rows with a matching CDR3 protein are joined into one entry that keeps the most common DNA and genes. The V and J calls and clone size are TCRdb's, not the authors'. The sample table shows 400,000 to 500,000 distinct CDR3 sequences, and 22% are seen once. In total, the top ten clones hold about an eighth of the sample.

This specimen comes from a study of regulatory T cells in long-lasting Graves disease (dated by TCRdb to about 2021). Looking at the study overall: Persistent Graves' disease meant more than 5 years of antithyroid drug treatment with TSH receptor autoantibodies that stayed positive. Peripheral blood TCR sequencing and RNA sequencing compared persistent Graves' disease patients with newly diagnosed Graves' disease patients. A total of around 35 samples underwent TCR sequencing, from around 13 patients with persistent Graves' disease and some 20 patients with newly diagnosed Graves' disease. Persistent Graves' disease patients in the clinical cohort had taken antithyroid drugs for about 10.3 years on average. The study was registered as a clinical trial and conducted in China.

Results and caveats for the whole study, not just this receptor: The small sample size was acknowledged by the authors as a limitation that may reduce accuracy. Sequencing and analysis were limited to the TCR beta chain. Only peripheral blood was studied, because thyroid tissue, the primary lesion, was inaccessible. Lower TCR Shannon entropy and fewer highly expanded clones were observed in persistent Graves' disease patients than in newly diagnosed patients, which suggested clonal expansion. A larger number of public clonotypes was shared among persistent patients (2,741) than among newly diagnosed patients (more than 850).

The sequenced sample was peripheral blood mononuclear cells (PBMCs), obtained when the disease was refractory, from a patient treated with antithyroid drugs. The TCR sequence derives from a female donor with Graves disease.

The nucleotide sequence is TGTGCCTGGAGACGGCGTGAGACCCAGTACTTC. It translates as CAWRRRETQYF. The V gene is TRBV30 and the J gene is TRBJ2-5; no confident D gene assignment can be made. From the cysteine up to the phenylalanine, the CDR3 has a length of 11 residues. Kept here is only the CDR3 DNA, which spans 33 bases and is read in frame from base 1. Via the germline V gene (reference sequence), CDR1 is GTSNPN and CDR2 SVGIG. V is reduced by 3 bases and J by 5 bases, leaving a spacing of 7 bases between them.